This TCR beta chain was recovered during a study of regulatory T cells in long-lasting Graves disease. Germline-derived CDR1 and CDR2 are SEHNR and FQNEAQ (reference sequence). This CDR3 has 13 residues. On this clonotype: It may be a read error: a sequence one base away is much more abundant.

Noted time point: persistent/refractory GD, antithyroid drugs over 5 years with positive TRAb. Construction of the TCR library relied on RNA isolated from PBMCs. Arm-PCR with iRepertoire HTBI primers amplified the CDR3 regions for these TCR beta libraries. Via MiXCR, TCRdb re-called the multiplex PCR reads, giving one row per CDR3 protein. The sample shows 700,000 or so distinct CDR3 sequences, about 30% of them seen only once. This TCR came from a female donor with Graves disease. V gene TRBV7-9 combines with J gene TRBJ2-5, with D hard to call. Source: peripheral blood mononuclear cells (PBMCs), taken when the disease was refractory, from a patient treated with antithyroid drugs. The CDR3 DNA is TGTGCCAGCAGCCTGTTGGAGCTTGAGACCCGGTACTTC. Its translation: CASSLLELETRYF.